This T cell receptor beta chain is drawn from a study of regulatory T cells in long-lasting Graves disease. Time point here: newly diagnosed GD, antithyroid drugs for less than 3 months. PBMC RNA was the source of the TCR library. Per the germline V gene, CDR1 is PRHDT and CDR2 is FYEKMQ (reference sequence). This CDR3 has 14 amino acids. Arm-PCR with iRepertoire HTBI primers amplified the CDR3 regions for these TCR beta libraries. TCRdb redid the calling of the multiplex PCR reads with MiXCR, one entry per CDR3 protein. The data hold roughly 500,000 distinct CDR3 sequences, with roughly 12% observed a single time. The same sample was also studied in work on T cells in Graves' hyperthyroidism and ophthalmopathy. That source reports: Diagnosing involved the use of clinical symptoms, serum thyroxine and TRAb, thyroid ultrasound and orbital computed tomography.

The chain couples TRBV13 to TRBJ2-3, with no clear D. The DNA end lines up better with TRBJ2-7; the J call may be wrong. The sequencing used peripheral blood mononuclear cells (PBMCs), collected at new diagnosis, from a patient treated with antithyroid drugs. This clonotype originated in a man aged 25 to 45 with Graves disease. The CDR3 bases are TGTGCCAGCAGGATAGACGAAAGCTCCTACGAGCAGTACTTC. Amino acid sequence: CASRIDESSYEQYF.